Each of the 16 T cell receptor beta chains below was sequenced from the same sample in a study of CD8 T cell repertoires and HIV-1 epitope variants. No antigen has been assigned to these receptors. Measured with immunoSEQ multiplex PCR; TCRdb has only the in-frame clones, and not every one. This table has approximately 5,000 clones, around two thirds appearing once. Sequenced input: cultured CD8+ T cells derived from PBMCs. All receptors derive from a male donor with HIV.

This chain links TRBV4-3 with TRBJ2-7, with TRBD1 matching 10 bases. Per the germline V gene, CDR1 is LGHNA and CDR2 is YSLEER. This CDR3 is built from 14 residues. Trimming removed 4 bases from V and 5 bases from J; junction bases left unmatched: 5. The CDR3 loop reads CASSPKGQGDEQYF. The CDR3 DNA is TGCGCCAGCAGCCCAAAAGGACAGGGGGACGAGCAGTACTTC.

The CDR3 sequence is CASSSLAGEKYEQYF. The CDR3 DNA reads TGTGCCAGCAGTTCTCTAGCGGGAGAGAAATACGAGCAGTACTTC. The gene calls are TRBV2 and TRBJ2-7; 10 bases are shared with TRBD2. Germline assignment: CDR1 SNHLY and CDR2 FYNNEI. This CDR3 spans 15 amino acids. Germline trimming cut 5 bases from V and 4 bases from J; bases unmatched to any gene: 8.

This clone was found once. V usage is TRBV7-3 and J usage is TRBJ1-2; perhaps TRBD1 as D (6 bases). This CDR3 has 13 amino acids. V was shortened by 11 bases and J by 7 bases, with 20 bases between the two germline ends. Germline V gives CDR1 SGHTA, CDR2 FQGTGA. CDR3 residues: CAVDGGGLAGYTF. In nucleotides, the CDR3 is TGTGCCGTAGATGGGGGCGGGCTAGCTGGCTACACCTTC.

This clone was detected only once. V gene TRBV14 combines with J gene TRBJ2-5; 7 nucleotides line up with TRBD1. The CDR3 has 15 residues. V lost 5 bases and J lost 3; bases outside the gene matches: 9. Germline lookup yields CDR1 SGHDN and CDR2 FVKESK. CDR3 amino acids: CASSLSTGAKETQYF. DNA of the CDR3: TGTGCCAGCAGCTTATCAACAGGGGCCAAAGAGACCCAGTACTTC. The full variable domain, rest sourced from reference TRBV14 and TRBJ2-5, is EAGVTQFPSHSVIEKGQTVTLRCDPISGHDNLYWYRRVMGKEIKFLLHFVKESKQDESGMPNNRFLAERTGGTYSTLKVQPAELEDSGVYFCASSLSTGAKETQYFGPGTRLLVL.

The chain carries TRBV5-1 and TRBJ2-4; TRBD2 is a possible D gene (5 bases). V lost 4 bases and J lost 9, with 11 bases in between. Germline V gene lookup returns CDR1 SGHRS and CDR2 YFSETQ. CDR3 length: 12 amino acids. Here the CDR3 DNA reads TGCGCCAGCAGCCCGGAACTAGGCATTCAGTACTTC. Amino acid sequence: CASSPELGIQYF. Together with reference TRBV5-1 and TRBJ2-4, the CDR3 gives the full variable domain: KAGVTQTPRYLIKTRGQQVTLSCSPISGHRSVSWYQQTPGQGLQFLFEYFSETQRNKGNFPGRFSGRQFSNSRSEMNVSTLELGDSALYLCASSPELGIQYFGAGTRLSVL.

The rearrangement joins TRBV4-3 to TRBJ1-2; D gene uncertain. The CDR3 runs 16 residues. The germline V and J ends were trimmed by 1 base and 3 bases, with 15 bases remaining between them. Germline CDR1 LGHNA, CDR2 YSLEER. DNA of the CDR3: TGCGCCAGCAGCCAAGTACGGGAGGGCCTCGACTATGGCTACACCTTC. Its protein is CASSQVREGLDYGYTF.

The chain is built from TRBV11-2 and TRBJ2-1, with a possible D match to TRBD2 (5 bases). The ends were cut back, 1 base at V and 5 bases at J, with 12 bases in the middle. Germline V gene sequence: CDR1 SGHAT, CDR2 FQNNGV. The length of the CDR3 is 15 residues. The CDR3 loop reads CASSLGLIRDNEQFF. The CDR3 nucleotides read TGTGCCAGCAGCTTAGGACTAATTAGGGACAATGAGCAGTTCTTC.

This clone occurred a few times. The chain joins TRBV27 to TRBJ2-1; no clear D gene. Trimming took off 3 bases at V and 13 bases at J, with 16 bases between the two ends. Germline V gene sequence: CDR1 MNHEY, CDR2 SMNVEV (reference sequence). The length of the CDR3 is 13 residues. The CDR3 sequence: CASSFSIKGTQFF. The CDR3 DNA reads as TGTGCCAGCAGTTTTTCCATTAAGGGTACTCAGTTCTTC.

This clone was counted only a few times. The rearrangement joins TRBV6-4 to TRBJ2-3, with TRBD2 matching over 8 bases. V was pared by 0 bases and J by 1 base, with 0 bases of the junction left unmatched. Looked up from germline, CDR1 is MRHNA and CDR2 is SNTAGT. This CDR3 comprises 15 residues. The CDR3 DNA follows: TGTGCCAGCAGTGACTCGCGGGGGGGCACAGATACGCAGTATTTT. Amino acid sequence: CASSDSRGGTDTQYF.

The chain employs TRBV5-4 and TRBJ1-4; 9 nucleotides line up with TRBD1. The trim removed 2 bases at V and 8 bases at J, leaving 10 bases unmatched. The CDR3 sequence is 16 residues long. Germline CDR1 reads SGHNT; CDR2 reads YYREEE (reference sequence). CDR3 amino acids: CASSFSGQGLGEKLFF. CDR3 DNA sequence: TGTGCCAGCAGCTTTTCGGGACAGGGTTTAGGAGAAAAACTGTTTTTT.

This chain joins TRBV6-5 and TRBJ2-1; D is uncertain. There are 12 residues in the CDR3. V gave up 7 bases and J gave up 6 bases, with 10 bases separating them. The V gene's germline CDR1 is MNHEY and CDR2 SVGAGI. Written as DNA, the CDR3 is TGTGCCAGCATTACAGAAAGCAATGAGCAGTTCTTC. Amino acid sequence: CASITESNEQFF.

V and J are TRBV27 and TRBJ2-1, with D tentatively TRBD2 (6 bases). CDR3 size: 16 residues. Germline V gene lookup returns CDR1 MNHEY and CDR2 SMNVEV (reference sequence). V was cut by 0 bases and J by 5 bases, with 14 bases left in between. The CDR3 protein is CASSLSAGYSHNEQFF. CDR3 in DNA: TGTGCCAGCAGTTTATCCGCGGGATATAGTCACAATGAGCAGTTCTTC.

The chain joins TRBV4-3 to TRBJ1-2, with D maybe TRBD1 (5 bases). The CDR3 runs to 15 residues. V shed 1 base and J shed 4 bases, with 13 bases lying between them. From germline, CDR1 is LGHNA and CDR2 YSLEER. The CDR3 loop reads CASSQGLGTSYGYTF. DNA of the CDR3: TGCGCCAGCAGCCAAGGTCTCGGGACTTCCTATGGCTACACCTTC.

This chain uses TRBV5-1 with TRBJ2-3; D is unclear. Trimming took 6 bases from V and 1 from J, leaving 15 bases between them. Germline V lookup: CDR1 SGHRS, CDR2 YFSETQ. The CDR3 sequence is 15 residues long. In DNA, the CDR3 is TGCGCCAGCAACCTTGGCGGCCCCGGCACAGATACGCAGTATTTT. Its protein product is CASNLGGPGTDTQYF.

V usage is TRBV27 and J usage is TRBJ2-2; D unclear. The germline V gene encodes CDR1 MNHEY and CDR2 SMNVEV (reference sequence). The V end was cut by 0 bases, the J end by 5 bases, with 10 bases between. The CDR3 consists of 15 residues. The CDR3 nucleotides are TGTGCCAGCAGTTTATCGATGGCGGTAACCGGGGAGCTGTTTTTT. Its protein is CASSLSMAVTGELFF.

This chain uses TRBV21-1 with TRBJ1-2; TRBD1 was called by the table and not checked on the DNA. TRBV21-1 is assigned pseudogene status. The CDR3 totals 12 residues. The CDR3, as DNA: TGTGCCAGCAGCAAACCCCTGGGCTTATACACCTTC. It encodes CASSKPLGLYTF.